A single sample gave rise to the 3 T cell receptor beta chains below, sequenced in a study of OX40 agonist ivuxolimab in advanced cancers. The data were produced by immunoSEQ multiplex PCR, yet TCRdb's version contains in-frame clones alone and is incomplete. The data contain almost 50,000 clones, around 86% of them seen just once; the ten biggest clones take up about 5.8%. This sample comprised CD4+ or CD8+ T cells sorted from blood, obtained in a trial of the OX40 agonist ivuxolimab. Receptor source: an adult with an advanced solid tumor such as melanoma, head and neck, liver or kidney cancer.

The gene calls are TRBV21-1 and TRBJ1-2. TRBV21-1 is a pseudogene segment. This CDR3 contains 14 residues. CDR3 coding DNA: TGTGCCAGCAGCAAAGTTGACTCAACCTATGGCTACACCTTC. Its translation: CASSKVDSTYGYTF.

This rearrangement joins TRBV27 to TRBJ1-1, with no clear D. Germline CDR1 MNHEY, CDR2 SMNVEV (reference sequence). Trimming took 6 bases from V and 0 from J, leaving 8 bases between them. This CDR3 has 13 residues. The chain's CDR3 is CASRVTVNTEAFF. Written as DNA, the CDR3 is TGTGCCAGCAGGGTTACAGTGAACACTGAAGCTTTCTTT.

The rearrangement joins TRBV4-3 to TRBJ2-2; D uncertain. This CDR3 region has 12 residues. From germline, CDR1 is LGHNA and CDR2 YSLEER. V lost 3 bases to trimming and J lost 4 bases, with 3 bases between them. In DNA, the CDR3 is TGCGCCAGCAGCCACGCCACCGGGGAGCTGTTTTTT. Translating gives CASSHATGELFF.